Following are 27 T cell receptor beta chains from one sample sequenced in a study of blood T cell repertoires in COVID-19. Method: immunoSEQ multiplex PCR; TCRdb's copy keeps in-frame clones and lacks some. The data show about 170,000 clones, approximately 86% seen once. Sequenced: peripheral blood. These receptors were taken from an older man with acute or convalescent COVID-19.

The gene calls are TRBV6-1 and TRBJ2-1, with 8 nucleotides matching TRBD2. CDR1 and CDR2 (germline): MNHNS, SASEGT. The CDR3 loop spans 15 amino acids. The junction had 8 bases not matched to a gene; V was cut back by 2 bases and J by 8 bases. The CDR3 DNA reads TGTGCCAGCAGTGAAACAGCGGGAGCTATGGATGAGCAGTTCTTC. Residues: CASSETAGAMDEQFF.

The V call is TRBV19, the J call TRBJ1-2; D remains ambiguous. The CDR3 has 14 amino acids. The germline gives CDR1 LNHDA, CDR2 SQIVND (reference sequence). V was clipped by 7 bases and J by 6 bases, with 18 bases between them. As DNA, the CDR3 is TGTGCCAGTACCGAGGGCCCTGAAAACCATGGCTACACCTTC. As protein: CASTEGPENHGYTF.

In its sample, this clone was seen once. The V and J genes are TRBV7-3 and TRBJ2-2, with 9 positions matching TRBD1. The J segment lost 3 bases and the V segment lost 0 bases, leaving 5 bases of the junction unmatched. The CDR3 is made up of 17 amino acids. The V gene's germline CDR1 is SGHTA and CDR2 FQGTGA. As DNA, the CDR3 is TGTGCCAGCAGCTTAACCCGGGACAGGGCGGACACCGGGGAGCTGTTTTTT. It translates to CASSLTRDRADTGELFF.

V is TRBV19 and J is TRBJ2-7; D is perhaps TRBD2 (7 bases). The CDR3 is 13 amino acids. The V end was cut by 5 bases, the J end by 2 bases, with 10 bases between. Germline-derived CDR1 and CDR2 are LNHDA and SQIVND (reference sequence). CDR3: CASSRGGPYEQYF. For the CDR3, the DNA is TGTGCCAGTAGTCGCGGGGGCCCCTACGAGCAGTACTTC.

This chain uses TRBV5-1 with TRBJ2-7; TRBD2 matches 11 bases. V gave up 3 bases and J gave up 0 bases; unmatched junction bases: 11. The CDR3 totals 18 residues. CDR1 SGHRS and CDR2 YFSETQ come from the germline V gene. DNA for the CDR3: TGCGCCAGCAGCTGGGGACTAGCGGAGAGCGGGAGCTCCTACGAGCAGTACTTC. This translates into CASSWGLAESGSSYEQYF.

V and J are TRBV5-4 and TRBJ1-3, with 10 bases identical to TRBD1. V lost 1 base to trimming and J lost 4 bases; unmatched junction nucleotides: 5. The CDR3 has 16 amino acids. Germline CDR1 is SGHNT and CDR2 is YYREEE (reference sequence). Written as DNA, the CDR3 is TGTGCCAGCAGCTTGTGGACAGGGGGTAGGGGAAACACCATATATTTT. The encoded protein is CASSLWTGGRGNTIYF.

The chain carries TRBV4-1 and TRBJ2-1, with D perhaps TRBD2 (5 bases). This CDR3 region has 16 residues. Trimming pared 1 base from V and 2 bases from J, leaving 12 bases between. Germline V gene sequence: CDR1 MGHRA, CDR2 YSYEKL. The CDR3 region has the DNA TGCGCCAGCAGCCAAGTTAGCCTAGCCGCCTACAATGAGCAGTTCTTC. Translated: CASSQVSLAAYNEQFF.

This clone was detected once. This sequence joins TRBV24-1 and TRBJ1-2; 8 nucleotides align to TRBD1. The CDR3 covers 18 residues. Germline loops: CDR1 KGHDR, CDR2 SFDVKD. Trimming cost V 2 bases and J 5 bases; bases outside gene matches: 15. CDR3 sequence (DNA): TGTGCCACCAGTGATTCTTTAGCCCCCTGGACAGGGCGTTATGGCTACACCTTC. Translation gives CATSDSLAPWTGRYGYTF.

The V call is TRBV11-2, the J call TRBJ2-1, with 7 bases that match TRBD2. V trimming: 1 base; J trimming: 0 bases; junction bases outside the gene matches: 0. The CDR3 runs to 15 residues. CDR1 SGHAT and CDR2 FQNNGV come from the germline V gene. The CDR3 sequence: CASSLGGSSYNEQFF. CDR3 DNA sequence: TGTGCCAGCAGCTTAGGCGGGAGCTCCTACAATGAGCAGTTCTTC.

The V and J genes are TRBV7-9 and TRBJ1-1; no reliable D call. The V gene lost 5 bases and the J gene lost 3 bases, with 7 bases spanning the gap. This CDR3 region has 12 residues. Germline values: CDR1 SEHNR, CDR2 FQNEAQ (reference sequence). The CDR3 DNA sequence: TGTGCCAGCAGCCCGACTGACACTGAAGCTTTCTTT. It translates to CASSPTDTEAFF.

This clone is a singleton in its sample. The chain carries TRBV30 and TRBJ2-7; TRBD1 agrees at 10 bases. CDR1 is GTSNPN and CDR2 is SVGIG in the germline V gene (reference sequence). The CDR3 spans 13 residues. Losses at the gene ends were 6 bases for V and 3 bases for J; bases not matched to a gene: 5. The chain's CDR3 is CACSRTGGYEQYF. DNA of the CDR3: TGTGCCTGCTCCAGGACAGGGGGCTACGAGCAGTACTTC. Based on the CDR3 plus reference TRBV30 and TRBJ2-7, the full variable domain is SQTIHQWPATLVQPVGSPLSLECTVEGTSNPNLYWYRQAAGRGLQLLFYSVGIGQISSEVPQNLSASRPQDRQFILSSKKLLLSDSGFYLCACSRTGGYEQYFGPGTRLTVT.

J is TRBJ2-1 and V is TRBV5-4; D is unclear. The V end lost 0 bases, the J end lost 4 bases, and 8 bases lay between the germline ends. The CDR3 spans 14 residues. Germline CDR1 SGHNT, CDR2 YYREEE (reference sequence). The CDR3 DNA sequence: TGTGCCAGCAGCTTGGGTAGCATATACAATGAGCAGTTCTTC. Translating it yields CASSLGSIYNEQFF.

The J gene is TRBJ1-2, the V gene TRBV5-1, with 9 bases lining up with TRBD1. Germline values: CDR1 SGHRS, CDR2 YFSETQ. CDR3 size: 16 residues. V shed 5 bases and J 1 base; nucleotides not matched to a gene: 9. The CDR3: CASSWSGTGINYGYTF. In DNA, the CDR3 is TGCGCCAGCAGTTGGAGTGGGACAGGGATTAACTATGGCTACACCTTC.

The V and J genes are TRBV27 and TRBJ2-3; TRBD2 aligns across 7 bases. This CDR3 spans 15 amino acids. Trimming took 9 bases from V and 0 from J; bases not matched to a gene: 9. Germline CDR1 and CDR2: MNHEY and SMNVEV (reference sequence). The DNA for the CDR3 is TGTGCCAGACGCCAAAGGGAGGGTAGCACAGATACGCAGTATTTT. This translates into CARRQREGSTDTQYF.

The sample holds a few counts of this clone. J is TRBJ1-4 and V is TRBV5-6, with 10 bases matching TRBD1. V gave up 5 bases and J gave up 6 bases; unmatched junction bases: 10. Germline V gene lookup returns CDR1 SGHDT and CDR2 YYEEEE. The CDR3 contains 16 residues. In DNA form, the CDR3 reads TGTGCCAGCAGTGAGATGGCCGGGACAGGGGATGAAAAACTGTTTTTT. This encodes CASSEMAGTGDEKLFF.

The chain couples TRBV4-2 to TRBJ1-2; D is uncertain. This CDR3 is built from 14 residues. The V and J ends lost 6 bases and 4 bases respectively, with 15 bases between them. CDR1 LGHNA and CDR2 YNFKEQ come from the germline V gene. The CDR3 DNA sequence: TGTGCCAGCAGTTCAAGCTGGGAGATCTATGGCTACACCTTC. Translation: CASSSSWEIYGYTF.

The CDR3 DNA sequence: TGTGCCAGCAGTGTACCCGGGACAGGGAAATACGAGCAGTACTTC. The encoded protein is CASSVPGTGKYEQYF. The chain couples TRBV27 to TRBJ2-7; TRBD1 agrees at 9 bases. The CDR3 loop spans 15 amino acids. CDR1 MNHEY and CDR2 SMNVEV come from the germline V gene (reference sequence). Trimming removed 5 bases from V and 4 bases from J; junction bases left unmatched: 9.

The CDR3 here is CASSLWGGTGELFF. The CDR3 DNA reads as TGTGCCAGCAGTTTGTGGGGGGGAACCGGGGAGCTGTTTTTT. The J gene is TRBJ2-2, the V gene TRBV27, with 7 bases that match TRBD2. There are 14 residues in the CDR3. Trimming at V came to 3 bases and at J to 5 bases, leaving 3 bases not matched to a gene. Germline lookup yields CDR1 MNHEY and CDR2 SMNVEV (reference sequence).

The chain links TRBV6-6 to TRBJ1-1; 9 bases fit TRBD1. Germline V gene data show CDR1 as MNHNY and CDR2 as SVGAGI (reference sequence). V lost 3 bases and J lost 8; bases outside the gene matches: 7. The CDR3 has 14 residues. The CDR3 DNA is TGTGCCAGCAGTTATTCGTCAACAGGGGGCGAAGCTTTCTTT. Translation gives CASSYSSTGGEAFF.

The rearrangement links TRBV6-2 or TRBV6-3 to TRBJ2-1, with 7 bases matching TRBD2. Germline V gene lookup returns CDR1 MNHEY and CDR2 SVGEGT. The J segment lost 0 bases and the V segment lost 2 bases, leaving 4 bases of the junction unmatched. This CDR3 is 16 amino acids long. Here the CDR3 DNA reads TGTGCCAGCAGTTACAAGGGCGGGGGCTCCTACAATGAGCAGTTCTTC. It specifies CASSYKGGGSYNEQFF.

The chain has TRBV11-2 and TRBJ1-4; D is perhaps TRBD1 (6 bases). CDR3 length: 14 amino acids. V was cut by 8 bases and J by 6 bases, with 16 bases left in between. Germline CDR1 and CDR2: SGHAT and FQNNGV. The CDR3 is CASSGQPNDEKLFF. The CDR3 region has the DNA TGTGCCAGCTCTGGACAGCCCAACGATGAAAAACTGTTTTTT.

The chain carries TRBV18 and TRBJ2-1; 11 nucleotides agree with TRBD2. Trimming took 3 bases from V and 8 from J; bases not matched to a gene: 12. Per the germline V gene, CDR1 is KGHSH and CDR2 is LQKENI. The CDR3 length is 17 residues. The CDR3 is CASSPAGVSGGAHEQFF. CDR3 bases: TGTGCCAGCTCACCTGCCGGGGTTAGCGGGGGGGCACATGAGCAGTTCTTC. Using reference TRBV18 and TRBJ2-1 for the parts outside the CDR3, the full variable domain is NAGVMQNPRHLVRRRGQEARLRCSPMKGHSHVYWYRQLPEEGLKFMVYLQKENIIDESGMPKERFSAEFPKEGPSILRIQQVVRGDSAAYFCASSPAGVSGGAHEQFFGPGTRLTVL.

The CDR3 sequence is CAGHGGKLYGYTF. CDR3 DNA sequence: TGTGCCGGTCACGGGGGTAAACTCTATGGCTACACCTTC. The chain is built from TRBV6-5 and TRBJ1-2; D might be TRBD1 (5 bases). There are 13 residues in the CDR3. Germline CDR1 MNHEY, CDR2 SVGAGI. Trimming stripped 11 bases from V and 4 bases from J, with 17 bases between.

V and J are TRBV4-1 and TRBJ1-5, with D tentatively TRBD1 (5 bases). The CDR3 sequence is 15 residues long. Trimming took 0 bases from V and 7 from J, leaving 13 bases between them. The V gene's germline CDR1 is MGHRA and CDR2 YSYEKL. The CDR3 DNA is TGCGCCAGCAGCCAAGATTTGAGGGGAGGACAGCCCCAGCATTTT. This gives the protein CASSQDLRGGQPQHF.

The chain links TRBV19 to TRBJ1-2; unclear D gene. The germline CDR1 and CDR2 sequences are LNHDA and SQIVND (reference sequence). V was trimmed by 8 bases and J by 8 bases, leaving 21 bases between them. The CDR3 consists of 14 residues. The CDR3 DNA follows: TGTGCCAGTCTAGAACTCTCAGGAAGCGGGGGCTACACCTTC. Protein product: CASLELSGSGGYTF.

The chain has TRBV7-3 and TRBJ1-2; possible D gene TRBD1, 6 bases. This CDR3 contains 15 residues. The germline V gene encodes CDR1 SGHTA and CDR2 FQGTGA. The V gene lost 2 bases and the J gene lost 2 bases, with 12 bases spanning the gap. The CDR3 bases are TGTGCCAGCAGCTTAGAAGGACAGATGAACTATGGCTACACCTTC. Its protein is CASSLEGQMNYGYTF.

This clone was counted a few times. The rearrangement joins TRBV5-4 to TRBJ1-1; 8 bases agree with TRBD1. This CDR3 is built from 14 residues. Germline CDR1 reads SGHNT; CDR2 reads YYREEE (reference sequence). V trimming: 3 bases; J trimming: 5 bases; junction bases outside the gene matches: 6. The CDR3 loop is CASSSDRDRTEAFF. CDR3 bases: TGTGCCAGCAGCTCGGACAGGGATCGTACTGAAGCTTTCTTT.